This TCR beta chain stems from a study of T cells after yellow fever vaccination. This clonotype was seen many times. TCRdb re-called the 5' RACE reads through MiXCR, storing one row per CDR3 protein. This sample has about 340,000 distinct CDR3 sequences, with 3.5% to 4.5% found just once. V shed 5 bases and J shed 4 bases, with 14 bases lying between them. Germline V gene lookup returns CDR1 SGHTA and CDR2 FQGNSA. The CDR3 runs to 14 residues. This receptor was identified in a man aged 18 to 30 who received the YFV17D yellow fever vaccine. The specimen comprised PBMCs, sampled 5 days after the yellow fever booster vaccination. The rearrangement joins TRBV7-2 to TRBJ2-5; D is unclear. CDR3 nucleotides: TGTGCCAGCAGCCCCAAGTTATGGCGAGAGACCCAGTACTTC. It encodes CASSPKLWRETQYF.